These 32 T cell receptor beta chains originate from one sample sequenced in a study of human T cells and chemical hapten exposure. Described time point: patch test 1, 2 weeks after DPC sensitization. The treatment here: therapeutic diphenylcyclopropenone sensitization with weekly scalp DPC. One entry per CDR3 protein results from TCRdb running MiXCR on the RACE reads. The sample has 70,000 to 80,000 distinct CDR3 sequences, approximately 35% seen once; the top ten hold approximately 9.1%. Material: whole blood, obtained in connection with sensitization to the hapten diphenylcyclopropenone (DPC). Receptors originate from a man between 40 and 49 years old with alopecia areata. Some clones in this sample may be carry-over from other donors' samples.

The CDR3 sequence is CASSLAGAYDEQYF. The CDR3, as DNA: TGTGCCAGCAGCCTAGCGGGAGCCTACGACGAGCAGTACTTC. The chain employs TRBV9 and TRBJ2-7, with 10 bases that match TRBD2. The V gene's germline CDR1 is SGDLS and CDR2 YYNGEE. Trimming removed 4 bases from V and 5 bases from J; junction bases left unmatched: 6. CDR3 length: 14 amino acids.

This clonotype came up a few times. The chain joins TRBV6-1 to TRBJ2-3, with unresolved D. The ends were cut back, 2 bases at V and 5 bases at J, with 11 bases in the middle. Germline values: CDR1 MNHNS, CDR2 SASEGT. The CDR3 runs 14 residues. The CDR3: CASSESRLEDTQYF. CDR3 DNA: TGTGCCAGCAGTGAATCCCGTTTAGAAGATACGCAGTATTTT.

This rearrangement joins TRBV28 to TRBJ1-1; D is unclear. Trimming stripped 2 bases from V and 0 bases from J, with 4 bases between. The CDR3 length is 13 residues. Germline CDR1 reads MDHEN; CDR2 reads SYDVKM. CDR3 residues: CASSLVMNTEAFF. The CDR3 bases are TGTGCCAGCAGTTTAGTCATGAACACTGAAGCTTTCTTT. The complete variable domain, with remaining parts taken from reference TRBV28 and TRBJ1-1, reads DVKVTQSSRYLVKRTGEKVFLECVQDMDHENMFWYRQDPGLGLRLIYFSYDVKMKEKGDIPEGYSVSREKKERFSLILESASTNQTSMYLCASSLVMNTEAFFGQGTRLTVV.

This clonotype was observed a handful of times. The CDR3 protein is CASRPGTSGSYEQYF. The CDR3 DNA follows: TGTGCCAGCAGACCCGGGACTAGCGGGAGTTACGAGCAGTACTTC. V is TRBV12-3 or TRBV12-4 and J is TRBJ2-7; 14 bases map to TRBD2. This CDR3 comprises 15 residues. V lost 6 bases, J lost 4 bases, and 5 bases stayed unmatched.

This clonotype was detected a few times. This chain links TRBV10-1 with TRBJ2-3; D perhaps matches TRBD2 (6 bases). Per the germline V gene, CDR1 is WNHNN and CDR2 is SYGVQD (reference sequence). V was trimmed by 3 bases and J by 3 bases, leaving 13 bases between them. This CDR3 region has 15 residues. This CDR3 reads CASSDVGRGTDTQYF. The CDR3 region has the DNA TGCGCCAGCAGTGATGTCGGGAGAGGGACAGATACGCAGTATTTT.

This clonotype was observed a few times. The chain links TRBV18 to TRBJ1-2; 9 bases match TRBD1. The CDR3 extends over 15 amino acids. Trimming took 5 bases from V and 4 from J; bases not matched to a gene: 8. CDR1 is KGHSH and CDR2 is LQKENI in the germline V gene. Here the CDR3 DNA reads TGTGCCAGCTCAACACAGGGGGCCGGGCCCTATGGCTACACCTTC. This encodes CASSTQGAGPYGYTF.

The chain uses TRBV2 and TRBJ2-2, with TRBD2 matching 7 bases. The CDR3 has 15 residues. Germline V CDR1 and CDR2: SNHLY, FYNNEI. The V and J ends lost 2 bases and 6 bases, in that order; junction bases with no gene match: 6. The CDR3 DNA is TGTGCCAGCAGTGAATGGGCGGGAGTAGCCGGGGAGCTGTTTTTT. Translated: CASSEWAGVAGELFF.

The chain carries TRBV11-2 and TRBJ2-5; no definite D call. V was shortened by 3 bases and J by 1 base, with 12 bases between the two germline ends. Germline CDR1 reads SGHAT; CDR2 reads FQNNGV. The CDR3 has 15 amino acids. CDR3 nucleotide sequence: TGTGCCAGCAGCTTGCTCGGAGCGTTCCAAGAGACCCAGTACTTC. Its protein is CASSLLGAFQETQYF.

The V and J genes are TRBV5-1 and TRBJ2-3; perhaps TRBD2 as D (6 bases). From germline, CDR1 is SGHRS and CDR2 YFSETQ. Trimming shortened V by 4 bases and J by 6 bases, and 21 bases separated the two germline ends. The CDR3 has 16 residues. The CDR3 reads CASSPNVGGNLDTQYF. The CDR3 nucleotides are TGCGCCAGCAGCCCCAACGTAGGCGGGAATTTGGATACGCAGTATTTT.

This clonotype has a single count. The chain recombines TRBV20-1 with TRBJ2-3; tentatively, D is TRBD2 (6 bases). The CDR3 is made up of 14 amino acids. Germline V gene lookup returns CDR1 DFQATT and CDR2 SNEGSKA (reference sequence). V was pared by 4 bases and J by 2 bases, with 13 bases between. The chain's CDR3 is CSAKGREYTDTQYF. In nucleotides, the CDR3 is TGCAGTGCTAAAGGACGGGAGTACACAGATACGCAGTATTTT.

This clonotype was observed a handful of times. This chain uses TRBV29-1 with TRBJ2-5; D uncertain. The CDR3 length is 12 residues. V lost 5 bases and J 4 bases, leaving 11 bases between the germline ends. The germline CDR1 and CDR2 sequences are SQVTM and ANQGSEA. The CDR3: CSVRNPRETQYF. The DNA for the CDR3 is TGCAGCGTTCGAAACCCCCGAGAGACCCAGTACTTC.

This clonotype occurred a few times. The chain combines TRBV30 with TRBJ1-5; no clear D. Germline V gives CDR1 GTSNPN, CDR2 SVGIG (reference sequence). V was clipped by 2 bases and J by 2 bases, with 10 bases between them. The CDR3 spans 14 residues. The CDR3 DNA reads TGTGCCTGGAGTAGGGTCGGTGGCAATCAGCCCCAGCATTTT. As protein: CAWSRVGGNQPQHF.

A few counts support this clonotype. V usage is TRBV6-2 or TRBV6-3 and J usage is TRBJ1-1, with 7 positions matching TRBD1. The V gene end was trimmed by 2 bases and the J gene end by 5 bases; junction bases not matched to a gene: 2. This CDR3 is built from 13 residues. Germline V gene lookup returns CDR1 MNHEY and CDR2 SVGEGT. The CDR3 region has the DNA TGTGCCAGCAGTTACGACAGGGATACTGAAGCTTTCTTT. Encoded protein: CASSYDRDTEAFF.

The chain couples TRBV12-3 or TRBV12-4 to TRBJ2-7, with 13 nucleotides matching TRBD2. The J segment lost 6 bases and the V segment lost 4 bases, leaving 3 bases of the junction unmatched. There are 14 residues in the CDR3. CDR3 DNA: TGTGCCAGCAGTTCCAGACTAGCGGGAGGCGAGCAGTACTTC. It codes for CASSSRLAGGEQYF.

This clonotype has a handful of counts. This sequence joins TRBV7-2 and TRBJ1-1; possibly TRBD1 for D (5 bases). CDR3 length: 14 amino acids. Between the trimmed V and J ends, which lost 5 bases and 0 bases, there was a span of 10 bases. Germline values: CDR1 SGHTA, CDR2 FQGNSA. Here the CDR3 reads CASSRQTMNTEAFF. CDR3 nucleotide sequence: TGTGCCAGCAGCCGACAGACTATGAACACTGAAGCTTTCTTT.

The chain combines TRBV19 with TRBJ2-1; D may be TRBD2 (6 bases). V shed 2 bases and J shed 6 bases, with 8 bases lying between them. Germline V gene lookup returns CDR1 LNHDA and CDR2 SQIVND (reference sequence). CDR3 length: 13 amino acids. CDR3 amino acids: CASSILGGNEQFF. CDR3 DNA sequence: TGTGCCAGTAGTATACTGGGGGGCAATGAGCAGTTCTTC. The full variable domain, rest sourced from reference TRBV19 and TRBJ2-1, is DGGITQSPKYLFRKEGQNVTLSCEQNLNHDAMYWYRQDPGQGLRLIYYSQIVNDFQKGDIAEGYSVSREKKESFPLTVTSAQKNPTAFYLCASSILGGNEQFFGPGTRLTVL.

The CDR3 region has the DNA TGTGCCAGCAGCCCTCAGGGTACCGGGGAGCTGTTTTTT. This sequence encodes CASSPQGTGELFF. This chain uses TRBV7-3 with TRBJ2-2; possible D gene TRBD1, 5 bases. This CDR3 has 13 residues. The V end was cut by 5 bases, the J end by 5 bases, with 9 bases between. Germline V gene lookup returns CDR1 SGHTA and CDR2 FQGTGA.

V gene TRBV6-1 combines with J gene TRBJ2-6, with TRBD1 as a possible D gene (6 bases). Germline CDR1 is MNHNS and CDR2 is SASEGT. V was clipped by 2 bases and J by 0 bases, with 14 bases between them. The CDR3 contains 18 residues. The CDR3 spells CASSEFGQQASGANVLTF. The DNA for the CDR3 is TGTGCCAGCAGTGAATTCGGACAGCAAGCCTCTGGGGCCAACGTCCTGACTTTC.

J is TRBJ2-7 and V is TRBV9; possible D gene TRBD2, 6 bases. The CDR3 sequence is 17 residues long. Germline V gene data show CDR1 as SGDLS and CDR2 as YYNGEE. Trimming shortened V by 0 bases and J by 2 bases, and 18 bases separated the two germline ends. The CDR3 DNA follows: TGTGCCAGCAGCGTAGATCGCGGCGGGACTCGCCCCTACGAGCAGTACTTC. The encoded protein is CASSVDRGGTRPYEQYF.

This clonotype has just a few counts. V and J are TRBV20-1 and TRBJ2-2, with 8 nucleotides matching TRBD2. Germline V gene data show CDR1 as DFQATT and CDR2 as SNEGSKA (reference sequence). V was pared by 4 bases and J by 2 bases, with 3 bases of the junction left unmatched. This CDR3 spans 14 amino acids. CDR3 region: CSAIREGNTGELFF. The CDR3 DNA reads TGCAGTGCTATCCGGGAGGGCAACACCGGGGAGCTGTTTTTT.

This chain connects TRBV5-4 to TRBJ2-7; D is unclear. Germline V gives CDR1 SGHNT, CDR2 YYREEE (reference sequence). With 3 bases removed from V and 7 bases from J, the gap between germline ends came to 17 bases. The CDR3 is 14 amino acids. For the CDR3, the DNA is TGTGCCAGCAGCTCGACGAGGAGCCGGGCGGAGCAGTACTTC. As protein: CASSSTRSRAEQYF.

V gene TRBV7-2 combines with J gene TRBJ2-7; 13 nucleotides align to TRBD2. Unmatched junction bases numbered 5, after V lost 2 bases and J lost 4 bases. This CDR3 contains 16 residues. Germline V CDR1 and CDR2: SGHTA, FQGNSA. CDR3 DNA: TGTGCCAGCAGCTTAAGCGGGACTAGCGGGACTTACGAGCAGTACTTC. Amino acids: CASSLSGTSGTYEQYF.

J is TRBJ2-5 and V is TRBV7-8; TRBD2 is a possible D gene (6 bases). V was cut by 8 bases and J by 2 bases, with 18 bases left in between. This CDR3 has 15 residues. Germline V gives CDR1 SGHVS, CDR2 FQNEAQ. The CDR3 spells CASLRRWRGQETQYF. The DNA of the CDR3 is TGTGCCAGCCTTCGGCGGTGGCGGGGTCAAGAGACCCAGTACTTC.

This clonotype was seen a few times. The gene calls are TRBV12-3 or TRBV12-4 and TRBJ1-1; no reliable D call. V lost 6 bases to trimming and J lost 3 bases, with 11 bases between them. This CDR3 has 13 amino acids. In nucleotides, the CDR3 is TGTGCCAGCAGCTCCCGGCATCACACTGAAGCTTTCTTT. The encoded protein is CASSSRHHTEAFF.

V usage is TRBV12-3 or TRBV12-4 and J usage is TRBJ1-5; a possible D gene is TRBD1 (5 bases). The V and J ends lost 6 bases and 4 bases respectively, with 13 bases between them. This CDR3 has 14 amino acids. The CDR3 here is CASSRDRGNQPQHF. In DNA form, the CDR3 reads TGTGCCAGCAGCCGGGATCGGGGGAATCAGCCCCAGCATTTT.

The sample holds a few counts of this clonotype. This chain joins TRBV10-3 and TRBJ1-5; the match to TRBD1 covers 7 bases. The CDR3 is made up of 15 amino acids. Germline V gives CDR1 ENHRY, CDR2 SYGVKD. J was trimmed by 5 bases and V by 3 bases; bases with no gene match: 7. The CDR3: CAISDWDSRYQPQHF. DNA for the CDR3: TGTGCCATCAGTGATTGGGACAGCCGCTATCAGCCCCAGCATTTT.

This clonotype has only a few counts. CDR3 sequence reads: CSVGAESSNTGELFF. In DNA, the CDR3 is TGCAGCGTTGGAGCAGAATCCTCCAACACCGGGGAGCTGTTTTTT. The genes are TRBV29-1 and TRBJ2-2, with unresolved D. Germline CDR1 reads SQVTM; CDR2 reads ANQGSEA. The V end was cut by 4 bases, the J end by 2 bases, with 14 bases between. CDR3 length: 15 amino acids.

This clonotype was seen a few times. The chain combines TRBV2 with TRBJ2-2, with a tentative D call TRBD1 (5 bases). The germline gives CDR1 SNHLY, CDR2 FYNNEI. This CDR3 is 14 amino acids long. Trimming left V 6 bases short and J 1 base short, with 9 bases between. The CDR3 sequence is CASRPQGNTGELFF. Here the CDR3 DNA reads TGTGCCAGCAGGCCTCAGGGGAACACCGGGGAGCTGTTTTTT.

The CDR3 reads CSARATGAMNTEAFF. In DNA, the CDR3 is TGCAGTGCTAGAGCAACAGGGGCTATGAACACTGAAGCTTTCTTT. The genes are TRBV20-1 and TRBJ1-1, with TRBD1 matching over 7 bases. The CDR3 is 15 amino acids. Germline V CDR1 and CDR2: DFQATT, SNEGSKA (reference sequence). After removal of 1 base from V and 0 bases from J, the junction contained 5 bases not matched to a gene.

This chain links TRBV7-2 with TRBJ2-1; TRBD2 matches at 9 bases. V trimming: 1 base; J trimming: 6 bases; junction bases outside the gene matches: 4. The germline gives CDR1 SGHTA, CDR2 FQGNSA. The CDR3 sequence is 15 residues long. In DNA form, the CDR3 reads TGTGCCAGCAGCTTAGGGGCTAGCGGGATCAATGAGCAGTTCTTC. Translated: CASSLGASGINEQFF.

V and J are TRBV12-3 or TRBV12-4 and TRBJ2-3; 10 bases line up with TRBD1. The CDR3 contains 14 residues. Trimming took 3 bases from V and 4 from J; bases not matched to a gene: 1. This chain's CDR3 is CASSFGTGADTQYF. DNA of the CDR3: TGTGCCAGCAGTTTTGGGACAGGGGCAGATACGCAGTATTTT.

This clonotype was observed a few times. The chain combines TRBV5-1 with TRBJ2-7; TRBD1 aligns across 11 bases. Germline V CDR1 and CDR2: SGHRS, YFSETQ. J was trimmed by 7 bases and V by 3 bases; bases with no gene match: 6. The CDR3 covers 14 residues. The CDR3 region is CASSSGQGAGEQYF. The CDR3 DNA is TGCGCCAGCAGCTCCGGACAGGGGGCAGGGGAGCAGTACTTC.